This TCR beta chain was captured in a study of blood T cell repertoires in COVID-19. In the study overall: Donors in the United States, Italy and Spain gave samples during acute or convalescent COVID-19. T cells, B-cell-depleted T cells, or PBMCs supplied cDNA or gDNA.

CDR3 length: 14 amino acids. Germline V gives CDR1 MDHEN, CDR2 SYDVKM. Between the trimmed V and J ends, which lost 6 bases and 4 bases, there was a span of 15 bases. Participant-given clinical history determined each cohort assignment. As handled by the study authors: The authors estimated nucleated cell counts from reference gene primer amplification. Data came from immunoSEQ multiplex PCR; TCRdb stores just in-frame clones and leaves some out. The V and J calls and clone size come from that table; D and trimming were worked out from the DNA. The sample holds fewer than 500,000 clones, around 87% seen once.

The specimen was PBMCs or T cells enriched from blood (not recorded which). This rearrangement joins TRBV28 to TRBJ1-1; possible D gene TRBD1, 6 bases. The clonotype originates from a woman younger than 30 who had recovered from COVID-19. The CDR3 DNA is TGTGCCAGCAGGGAGTTTGGCAGGGGCACTGAAGCTTTCTTT. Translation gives CASREFGRGTEAFF.